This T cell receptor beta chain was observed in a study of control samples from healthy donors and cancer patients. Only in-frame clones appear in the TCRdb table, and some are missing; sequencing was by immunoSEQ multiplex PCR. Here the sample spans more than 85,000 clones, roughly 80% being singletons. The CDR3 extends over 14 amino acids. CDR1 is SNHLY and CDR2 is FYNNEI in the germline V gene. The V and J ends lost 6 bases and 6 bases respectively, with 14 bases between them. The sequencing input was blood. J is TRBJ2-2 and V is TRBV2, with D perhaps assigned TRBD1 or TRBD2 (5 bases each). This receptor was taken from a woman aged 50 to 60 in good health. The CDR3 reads CASRGDLGPGELFF. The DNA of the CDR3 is TGTGCCAGCAGGGGGGACCTGGGACCCGGGGAGCTGTTTTTT.